This TCR beta chain was sequenced for a study of regulatory T cells in long-lasting Graves disease. Time point: newly diagnosed GD, antithyroid drugs for less than 3 months. With RNA extracted from PBMCs as input, the TCR library was made. Arm-PCR of CDR3 regions and iRepertoire HTBI primers were the basis on which TCR beta libraries were built. TCRdb processed the multiplex PCR reads anew with MiXCR; each CDR3 protein has one entry. The repertoire holds 450,000 to 600,000 distinct CDR3 sequences, with 15% to 20% as singletons. These data were also filed under a second study, of T cells in Graves' hyperthyroidism and ophthalmopathy.

The receptor was derived from a man aged 35-49 years with Graves disease. The material sequenced was peripheral blood mononuclear cells (PBMCs), taken at new diagnosis, from a patient treated with antithyroid drugs.

The CDR3, as DNA: TGTGCCAGCAGCCAAGTGATCGGCCGGGTAGTCACTGAAGCTTTCTTT. Its protein is CASSQVIGRVVTEAFF. The genes are TRBV4-2 and TRBJ1-1, with D unclear. The CDR3 has 16 amino acids. Trimming stripped 1 base from V and 4 bases from J, with 16 bases between. Germline values: CDR1 LGHNA, CDR2 YNFKEQ.